The 5 T cell receptor beta chains below come from one sample, sequenced in a study of shared T cell receptors in the human thymus. Method: immunoSEQ multiplex PCR; TCRdb's copy keeps in-frame clones and lacks some. The sample lists 650,000 to 950,000 clones, 70% to 90% seen once, with approximately 0.01% in the top ten. These data were also filed under a second study, of human thymus T cells.

Input material: thymocytes. These receptors all come from a girl less than two years old with a congenital heart defect.

The genes are TRBV5-1 and TRBJ1-2; D call uncertain. V was trimmed by 3 bases and J by 2 bases, leaving 17 bases between them. The CDR3 is made up of 16 amino acids. Germline V gives CDR1 SGHRS, CDR2 YFSETQ. As DNA, the CDR3 is TGCGCCAGCAGCTCCGAGAGTTGGACGGGGAACTATGGCTACACCTTC. Its protein is CASSSESWTGNYGYTF.

The sample holds a few counts of this clone. V gene TRBV5-5 combines with J gene TRBJ1-6; 9 bases line up with TRBD1. CDR1 SGHKS and CDR2 YYEKEE come from the germline V gene (reference sequence). The V gene end was trimmed by 3 bases and the J gene end by 4 bases; junction bases not matched to a gene: 11. The CDR3 has 18 residues. CDR3 sequence reads: CASSSGTGNAPYNSPLHF. DNA of the CDR3: TGTGCCAGCAGCTCCGGGACAGGGAATGCCCCGTATAATTCACCCCTCCACTTT.

The chain carries TRBV30 and TRBJ2-7; D is uncertain. CDR1 and CDR2 from the germline V gene are GTSNPN and SVGIG (reference sequence). This CDR3 is 16 amino acids long. V was trimmed by 4 bases and J by 1 base, leaving 20 bases between them. The CDR3 DNA follows: TGTGCCTGGACCACAATCCCCCGACATGGTTCCTACGAGCAGTACTTC. It encodes CAWTTIPRHGSYEQYF.

This chain links TRBV19 with TRBJ1-4, with D maybe TRBD1 (5 bases). Germline V lookup: CDR1 LNHDA, CDR2 SQIVND (reference sequence). Trimming left V 6 bases short and J 8 bases short, with 19 bases between. The CDR3 is 15 residues long. CDR3 nucleotide sequence: TGTGCCAGTAGCACCCAGGGAGGGGCGGAGGAAAAACTGTTTTTT. Protein sequence: CASSTQGGAEEKLFF.

This clone was found once. CDR3 coding DNA: TGTGCCAGCAGCGCTCCAGGGCCCCACTATGGCTACACCTTC. As protein: CASSAPGPHYGYTF. The J gene is TRBJ1-2, the V gene TRBV5-6, with a possible D match to TRBD1 (5 bases). V was clipped by 4 bases and J by 3 bases, with 13 bases between them. The germline CDR1 and CDR2 sequences are SGHDT and YYEEEE. This CDR3 has 14 residues.